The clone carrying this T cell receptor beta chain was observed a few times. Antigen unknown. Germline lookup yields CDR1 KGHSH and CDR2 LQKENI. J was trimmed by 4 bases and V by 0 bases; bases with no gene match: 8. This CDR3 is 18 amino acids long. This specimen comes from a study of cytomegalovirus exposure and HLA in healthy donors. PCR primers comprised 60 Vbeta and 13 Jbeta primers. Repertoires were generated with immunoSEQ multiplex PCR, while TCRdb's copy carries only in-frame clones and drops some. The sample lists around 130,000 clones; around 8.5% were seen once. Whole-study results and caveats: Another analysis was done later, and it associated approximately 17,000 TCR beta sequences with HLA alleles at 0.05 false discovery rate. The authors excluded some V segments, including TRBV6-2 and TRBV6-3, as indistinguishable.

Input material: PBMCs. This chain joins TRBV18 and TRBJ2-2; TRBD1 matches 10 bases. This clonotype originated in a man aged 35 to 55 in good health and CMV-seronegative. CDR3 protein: CASSPPWGQGLPTGELFF. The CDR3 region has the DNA TGTGCCAGCTCACCACCCTGGGGACAGGGGTTACCCACCGGGGAGCTGTTTTTT.